Shown below are 3 T cell receptor beta chains from a single sample sequenced in a study of T cell repertoires in cytomegalovirus infection. These receptors are not linked to any known antigen. TCRdb used MiXCR to reprocess the reads, holding one entry per CDR3 protein. The top ten clones hold 48% of a sample with some 500,000 distinct CDR3 sequences, 35% to 50% of them seen once. The sample in question was cultured PBMCs, obtained from culture after CMV antigen stimulation. Receptor source: a human donor in good health (CMV status not recorded). Some clones in this sample may be carry-over from other donors' samples.

V is TRBV10-3 and J is TRBJ1-1; 8 nucleotides match TRBD1. V shed 10 bases, J shed 0 bases, and the junction held 7 bases outside the gene matches. The CDR3 totals 14 residues. Germline CDR1 is ENHRY and CDR2 is SYGVKD. CDR3 DNA sequence: TGTGCCACAGGACAGGGAACTATGAACACTGAAGCTTTCTTT. Amino acid sequence: CATGQGTMNTEAFF.

V gene TRBV28 combines with J gene TRBJ1-1; D not resolved. Per the germline V gene, CDR1 is MDHEN and CDR2 is SYDVKM. The CDR3 runs to 20 residues. Trimming shortened V by 6 bases and J by 3 bases, and 32 bases separated the two germline ends. The CDR3 coding sequence is TGTGCCAGCAGCTCCATAGTTCGGCGGGAGAGCAATATGGTATACACTGAAGCTTTCTTT. Translation gives CASSSIVRRESNMVYTEAFF.

The chain links TRBV7-2 to TRBJ2-1; 7 bases map to TRBD2. The CDR3 has 15 residues. Germline V gene sequence: CDR1 SGHTA, CDR2 FQGNSA. Germline trimming cut 5 bases from V and 9 bases from J; bases unmatched to any gene: 13. The CDR3 bases are TGTGCCAGCAGCCGCGGGGGTGCCTACAATGGTGAGCAGTTCTTC. Translating it yields CASSRGGAYNGEQFF.